This T cell receptor (beta chain) emerged from a study of blood T cell repertoires in COVID-19. Germline CDR1 reads SGHVS; CDR2 reads FQNEAQ. V was clipped by 2 bases and J by 7 bases; unmatched bases: 10. The CDR3 loop spans 16 amino acids. Sequencing used immunoSEQ multiplex PCR; TCRdb keeps in-frame clones, though not all of them. The sample holds under 200,000 clones; approximately 80% are singletons and the top ten take roughly 15%. Seattle patients were enrolled during active infection and followed longitudinally. This receptor was taken from a woman between 65 and 79 years old with COVID-19, enrolled during active disease. The sequencing input was peripheral blood. The chain is built from TRBV7-8 and TRBJ1-1; 10 bases fit TRBD1. CDR3 nucleotides: TGTGCCAGCAGCTTATCATCCCCGGGACAGGGGTATGAAGCTTTCTTT. Its protein product is CASSLSSPGQGYEAFF.